One T cell receptor beta chain is described in this entry. The target antigen is unknown. The sample comes from a study of OX40 agonist ivuxolimab in advanced cancers. Background on the study: Earlier anti-PD-1, anti-PD-L1 or anti-CTLA-4 therapy was permitted; about 39% had received some. Study-level points and caveats: There was clonal expansion of CD4+ and CD8+ blood T cells by week 6 at 0.1 to 3.0 mg/kg.

With 0 bases removed from V and 1 base from J, the gap between germline ends came to 10 bases. The CDR3 has 15 residues. Germline values: CDR1 SGHNT, CDR2 YYREEE (reference sequence). Produced via immunoSEQ multiplex PCR; TCRdb's table is partial and in-frame only. Here the sample spans some 33,000 clones, under 95% being singletons. Source: CD4+ or CD8+ T cells sorted from blood, taken in a trial of the OX40 agonist ivuxolimab. The chain is built from TRBV5-4 and TRBJ2-5; D possibly corresponds to TRBD1 (5 bases). The clonotype was recovered from an adult with an advanced solid tumor such as melanoma, head and neck, liver or kidney cancer. The CDR3: CASSLGWGPQETQYF. The CDR3 DNA follows: TGTGCCAGCAGCTTGGGTTGGGGCCCCCAAGAGACCCAGTACTTC.